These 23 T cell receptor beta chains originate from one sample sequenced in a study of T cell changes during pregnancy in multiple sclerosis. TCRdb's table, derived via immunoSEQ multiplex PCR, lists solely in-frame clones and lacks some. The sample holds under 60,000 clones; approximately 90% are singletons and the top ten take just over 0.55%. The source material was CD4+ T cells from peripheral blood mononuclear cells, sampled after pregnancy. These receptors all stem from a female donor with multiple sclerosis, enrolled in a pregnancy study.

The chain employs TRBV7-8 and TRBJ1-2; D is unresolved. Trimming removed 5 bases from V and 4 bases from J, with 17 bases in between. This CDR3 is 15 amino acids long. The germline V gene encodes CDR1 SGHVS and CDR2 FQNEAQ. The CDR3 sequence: CASSPQHLIPYGYTF. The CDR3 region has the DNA TGTGCCAGCAGCCCACAGCACCTAATCCCCTATGGCTACACCTTC.

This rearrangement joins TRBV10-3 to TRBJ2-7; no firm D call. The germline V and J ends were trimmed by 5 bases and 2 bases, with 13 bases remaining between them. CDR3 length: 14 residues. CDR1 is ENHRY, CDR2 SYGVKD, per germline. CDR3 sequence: CAISTGSLPYEQYF. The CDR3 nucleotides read TGTGCCATCAGTACCGGGTCTTTACCCTACGAGCAGTACTTC.

CDR3 sequence (DNA): TGTGCCAGTAGTATAGGTGGGGGGTCGAACGCAGATACGCAGTATTTT. The encoded protein is CASSIGGGSNADTQYF. The genes are TRBV19 and TRBJ2-3, with D perhaps TRBD2 (6 bases). The germline V and J ends were trimmed by 1 base and 4 bases, with 15 bases remaining between them. This CDR3 is 16 amino acids long. CDR1 LNHDA and CDR2 SQIVND come from the germline V gene (reference sequence). Looking up the rest from reference TRBV19 and TRBJ2-3 gives the full variable domain: DGGITQSPKYLFRKEGQNVTLSCEQNLNHDAMYWYRQDPGQGLRLIYYSQIVNDFQKGDIAEGYSVSREKKESFPLTVTSAQKNPTAFYLCASSIGGGSNADTQYFGPGTRLTVL.

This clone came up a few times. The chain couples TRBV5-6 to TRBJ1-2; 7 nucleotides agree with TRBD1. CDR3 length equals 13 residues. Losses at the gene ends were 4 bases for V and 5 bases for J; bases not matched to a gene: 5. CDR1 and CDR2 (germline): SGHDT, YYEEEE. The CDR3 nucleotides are TGTGCCAGCAGCCTAGACAGGGCGTATGGCTACACCTTC. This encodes CASSLDRAYGYTF.

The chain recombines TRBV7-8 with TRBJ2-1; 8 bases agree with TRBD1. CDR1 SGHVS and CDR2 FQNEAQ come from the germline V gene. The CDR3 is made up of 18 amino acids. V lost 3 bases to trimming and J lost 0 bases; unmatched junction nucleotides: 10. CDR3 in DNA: TGTGCCAGCAGCTTGAGACAGGGGACCTTTCGCTCCTACAATGAGCAGTTCTTC. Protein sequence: CASSLRQGTFRSYNEQFF.

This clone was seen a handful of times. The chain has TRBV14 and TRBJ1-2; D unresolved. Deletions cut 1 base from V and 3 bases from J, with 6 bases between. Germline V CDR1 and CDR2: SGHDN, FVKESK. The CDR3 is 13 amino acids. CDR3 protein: CASSQVADYGYTF. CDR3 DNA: TGTGCCAGCAGCCAAGTGGCGGACTATGGCTACACCTTC.

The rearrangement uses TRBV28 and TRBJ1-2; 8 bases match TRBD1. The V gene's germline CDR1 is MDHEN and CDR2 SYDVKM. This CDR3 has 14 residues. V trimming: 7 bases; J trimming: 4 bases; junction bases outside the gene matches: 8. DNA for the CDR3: TGTGCCAGCACCCCCTCAGGGGGCGGCTATGGCTACACCTTC. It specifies CASTPSGGGYGYTF.

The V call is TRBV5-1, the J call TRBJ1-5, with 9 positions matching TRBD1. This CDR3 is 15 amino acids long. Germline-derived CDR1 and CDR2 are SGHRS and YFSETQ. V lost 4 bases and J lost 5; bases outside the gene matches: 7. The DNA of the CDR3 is TGCGCCAGCAGCCCGGGGACAGGGAATTATCAGCCCCAGCATTTT. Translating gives CASSPGTGNYQPQHF.

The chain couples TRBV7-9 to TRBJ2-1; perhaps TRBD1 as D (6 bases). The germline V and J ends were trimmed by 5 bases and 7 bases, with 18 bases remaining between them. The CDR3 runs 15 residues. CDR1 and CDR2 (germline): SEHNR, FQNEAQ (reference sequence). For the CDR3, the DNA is TGTGCCAGCAGCCTAGATCCTCACAGGGTAAATGAGCAGTTCTTC. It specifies CASSLDPHRVNEQFF.

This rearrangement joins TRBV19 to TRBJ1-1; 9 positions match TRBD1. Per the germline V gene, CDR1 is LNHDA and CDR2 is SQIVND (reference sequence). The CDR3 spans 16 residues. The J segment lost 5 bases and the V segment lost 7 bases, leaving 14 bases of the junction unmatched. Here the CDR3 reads CASTLLPGQGGTEAFF. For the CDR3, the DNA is TGTGCCAGTACCCTACTTCCGGGACAGGGAGGGACTGAAGCTTTCTTT.

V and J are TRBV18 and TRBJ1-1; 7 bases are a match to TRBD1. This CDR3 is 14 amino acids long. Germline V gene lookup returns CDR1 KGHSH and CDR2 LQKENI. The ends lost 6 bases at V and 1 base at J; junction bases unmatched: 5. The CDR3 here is CASSSTGQNTEAFF. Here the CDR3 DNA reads TGTGCCAGCTCGTCGACAGGGCAGAACACTGAAGCTTTCTTT.

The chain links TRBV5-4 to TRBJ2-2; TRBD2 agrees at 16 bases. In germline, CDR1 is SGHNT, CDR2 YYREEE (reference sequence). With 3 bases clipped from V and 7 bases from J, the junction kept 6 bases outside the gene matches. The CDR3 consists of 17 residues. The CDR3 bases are TGTGCCAGCAGCTCGGGACTAGCGGGAGGGCCCAACGGGGAGCTGTTTTTT. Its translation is CASSSGLAGGPNGELFF.

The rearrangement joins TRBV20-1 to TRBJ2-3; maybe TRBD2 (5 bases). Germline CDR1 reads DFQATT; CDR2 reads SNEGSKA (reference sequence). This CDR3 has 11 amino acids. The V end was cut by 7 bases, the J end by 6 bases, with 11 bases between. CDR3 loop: CSGTLRDTQYF. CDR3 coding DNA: TGCAGTGGGACTCTGCGGGATACGCAGTATTTT.

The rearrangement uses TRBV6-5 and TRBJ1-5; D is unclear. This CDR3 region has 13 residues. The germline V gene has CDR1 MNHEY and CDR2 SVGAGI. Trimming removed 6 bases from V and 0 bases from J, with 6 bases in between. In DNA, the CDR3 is TGTGCCAGCAGACAGTATAGCAATCAGCCCCAGCATTTT. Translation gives CASRQYSNQPQHF.

The DNA of the CDR3 is TGTGCCAGCAGCTTAGCTCCGGGTTATACTGAAGCTTTCTTT. It encodes CASSLAPGYTEAFF. This chain joins TRBV11-2 and TRBJ1-1; D unclear. Between the trimmed V and J ends, which lost 1 base and 5 bases, there was a span of 11 bases. There are 14 residues in the CDR3. The germline gives CDR1 SGHAT, CDR2 FQNNGV. The full variable domain, its missing parts supplied by reference TRBV11-2 and TRBJ1-1, is EAGVAQSPRYKIIEKRQSVAFWCNPISGHATLYWYQQILGQGPKLLIQFQNNGVVDDSQLPKDRFSAERLKGVDSTLKIQPAKLEDSAVYLCASSLAPGYTEAFFGQGTRLTVV.

CDR3 nucleotides: TGTGCCAGCAGCCCTCGGGCGGGTGGCACCGGGGAGCTGTTTTTT. This sequence encodes CASSPRAGGTGELFF. The chain joins TRBV7-6 to TRBJ2-2, with D perhaps matching TRBD2 (5 bases). CDR1 is SGHVS and CDR2 is FNYEAQ in the germline V gene. V was trimmed by 5 bases and J by 4 bases, leaving 14 bases between them. The CDR3 has 15 amino acids. The full variable domain, rest sourced from reference TRBV7-6 and TRBJ2-2, is GAGVSQSPRYKVTKRGQDVALRCDPISGHVSLYWYRQALGQGPEFLTYFNYEAQQDKSGLPNDRFSAERPEGSISTLTIQRTEQRDSAMYRCASSPRAGGTGELFFGEGSRLTVL.

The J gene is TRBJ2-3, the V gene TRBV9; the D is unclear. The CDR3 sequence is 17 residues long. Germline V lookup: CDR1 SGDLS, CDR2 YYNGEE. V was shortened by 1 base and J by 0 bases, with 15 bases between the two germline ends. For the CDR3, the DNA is TGTGCCAGCAGCGTATTTACCTCCGCGGTTAGCACAGATACGCAGTATTTT. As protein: CASSVFTSAVSTDTQYF.

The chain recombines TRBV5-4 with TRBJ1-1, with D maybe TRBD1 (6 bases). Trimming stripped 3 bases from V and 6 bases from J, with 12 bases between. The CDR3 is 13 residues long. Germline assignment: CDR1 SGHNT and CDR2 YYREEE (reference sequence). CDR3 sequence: CASSSTGLAEAFF. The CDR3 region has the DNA TGTGCCAGCAGCTCTACAGGGTTGGCTGAAGCTTTCTTT.

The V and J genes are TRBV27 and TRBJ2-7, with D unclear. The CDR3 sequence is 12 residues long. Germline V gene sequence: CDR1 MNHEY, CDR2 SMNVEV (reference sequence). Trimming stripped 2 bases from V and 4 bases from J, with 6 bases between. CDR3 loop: CASSLPYYEQYF. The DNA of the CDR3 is TGTGCCAGCAGTTTACCCTATTACGAGCAGTACTTC.

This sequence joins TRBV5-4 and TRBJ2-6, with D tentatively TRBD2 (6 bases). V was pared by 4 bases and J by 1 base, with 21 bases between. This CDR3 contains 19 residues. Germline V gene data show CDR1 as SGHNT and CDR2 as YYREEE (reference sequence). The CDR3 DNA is TGTGCCAGCAGCGGGGCGGGAAACTCCCTCCGTTCTGGGGCCAACGTCCTGACTTTC. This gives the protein CASSGAGNSLRSGANVLTF.

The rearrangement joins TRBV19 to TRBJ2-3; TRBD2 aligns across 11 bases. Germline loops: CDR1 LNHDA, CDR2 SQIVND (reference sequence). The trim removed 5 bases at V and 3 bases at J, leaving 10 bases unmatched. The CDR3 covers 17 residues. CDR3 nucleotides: TGTGCCAGTAGTCCCCGCAGACTAGCGGGACTGACAGATACGCAGTATTTT. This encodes CASSPRRLAGLTDTQYF.

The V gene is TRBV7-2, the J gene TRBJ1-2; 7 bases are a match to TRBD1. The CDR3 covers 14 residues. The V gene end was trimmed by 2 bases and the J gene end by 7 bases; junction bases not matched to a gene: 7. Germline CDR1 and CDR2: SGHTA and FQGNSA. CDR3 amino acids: CASSLPRGLGGYTF. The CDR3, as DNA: TGTGCCAGCAGCTTACCAAGGGGGCTCGGTGGCTACACCTTC.

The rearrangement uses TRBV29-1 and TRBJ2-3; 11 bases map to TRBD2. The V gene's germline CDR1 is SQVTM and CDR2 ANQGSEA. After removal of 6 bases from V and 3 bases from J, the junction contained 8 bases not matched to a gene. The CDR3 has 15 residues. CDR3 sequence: CSVITSGSWTDTQYF. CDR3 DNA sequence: TGCAGCGTAATAACTAGCGGGAGTTGGACAGATACGCAGTATTTT.